The 11 T cell receptor beta chains in this list originate from one sample, sequenced in a study of regulatory T cells in long-lasting Graves disease. iRepertoire HTBI primers and Arm-PCR of CDR3 regions built TCR beta libraries. TCRdb re-called the multiplex PCR reads with MiXCR, one entry per CDR3 protein. The sample holds about 530,000 distinct CDR3 sequences, roughly 16% seen once. Described time point: newly diagnosed GD, antithyroid drugs for less than 3 months. PBMC-extracted RNA yielded the TCR library. This sample also belongs to another study, concerning T cells in Graves' hyperthyroidism and ophthalmopathy.

The sample here was peripheral blood mononuclear cells (PBMCs), taken at new diagnosis, from a patient treated with antithyroid drugs. The receptors were sampled from a woman aged 35-65 years with Graves disease.

This clonotype came up many times. The V call is TRBV2, the J call TRBJ1-4, with 10 bases matching TRBD1. The germline V gene encodes CDR1 SNHLY and CDR2 FYNNEI. V lost 4 bases to trimming and J lost 7 bases; unmatched junction nucleotides: 3. CDR3 length: 14 amino acids. As DNA, the CDR3 is TGTGCCAGCAGTGGACAGGGGGCGAGTGAAAAACTGTTTTTT. Translated, it gives CASSGQGASEKLFF. Together with reference TRBV2 and TRBJ1-4, the CDR3 gives the full variable domain: EPEVTQTPSHQVTQMGQEVILRCVPISNHLYFYWYRQILGQKVEFLVSFYNNEISEKSEIFDDQFSVERPDGSNFTLKIRSTKLEDSAMYFCASSGQGASEKLFFGSGTQLSVL.

This clonotype was detected many times. The V gene is TRBV7-2, the J gene TRBJ1-3, with D hard to call. Trimming removed 3 bases from V and 0 bases from J, with 18 bases in between. This CDR3 has 18 residues. CDR1 is SGHTA, CDR2 FQGNSA, per germline. Here the CDR3 DNA reads TGTGCCAGCAGCTTGCTCGTAGGCCCGAGGGTCTCTGGAAACACCATATATTTT. Its protein product is CASSLLVGPRVSGNTIYF.

This clonotype has a count of ten or more. This chain connects TRBV7-3 to TRBJ2-3; D remains ambiguous. Trimming shortened V by 0 bases and J by 2 bases, and 9 bases separated the two germline ends. Germline loops: CDR1 SGHTA, CDR2 FQGTGA. The length of the CDR3 is 15 residues. The CDR3 protein is CASSLTGWPTDTQYF. CDR3 bases: TGTGCCAGCAGCTTAACGGGCTGGCCCACAGATACGCAGTATTTT.

This clonotype occurred many times. The V and J genes are TRBV7-9 and TRBJ1-2, with TRBD1 matching 9 bases. Germline values: CDR1 SEHNR, CDR2 FQNEAQ (reference sequence). V lost 0 bases and J lost 5; bases outside the gene matches: 4. The CDR3 totals 15 residues. In DNA, the CDR3 is TGTGCCAGCAGCTTAGCGGACAGGGGTTCTTATGGCTACACCTTC. Residues: CASSLADRGSYGYTF.

This clonotype was recorded many times. The junction departs from germline at one end; a sequencing error may be responsible. CDR3 bases: TGTGCCAGCAGCTCGACAGGGACGGGCACTGAAGCTTTCTTT. This gives the protein CASSSTGTGTEAFF. This chain links TRBV5-1 with TRBJ1-1; 7 positions match TRBD1. Germline V gives CDR1 SGHRS, CDR2 YFSETQ. The CDR3 contains 14 residues.

A note on this clonotype: This may come from a read error, since a much larger clone is one base off. This chain uses TRBV20-1 with TRBJ2-1; the D gene is possibly TRBD2 (7 bases). Trimming cost V 0 bases and J 10 bases, with 22 bases left between them. The CDR3 loop spans 16 amino acids. Germline-derived CDR1 and CDR2 are DFQATT and SNEGSKA (reference sequence). Here the CDR3 DNA reads TGCAGTGCTAGAGATAGGAGCCCCACGGGGGGCTACGAGCAGTTCTTC. It encodes CSARDRSPTGGYEQFF.

Only a few counts were recorded for this clonotype. V usage is TRBV7-2 and J usage is TRBJ2-5; D may be TRBD2 (6 bases). CDR3 size: 16 residues. V was cut by 5 bases and J by 1 base, with 17 bases left in between. Germline CDR1 is SGHTA and CDR2 is FQGNSA. CDR3 sequence: CASSGGPGRSQETQYF. CDR3 sequence (DNA): TGTGCCAGCAGCGGAGGGCCGGGAAGGAGCCAAGAGACCCAGTACTTC.

Notes on this clonotype: This may stem from a read error, because a much larger clone lies one nucleotide away. The chain is built from TRBV2 and TRBJ2-7; D possibly uses TRBD1 or TRBD2 (6 bases each). With the DNA end fitting TRBJ2-3 better, the J assignment may be wrong. The CDR3 has 15 amino acids. Germline values: CDR1 SNHLY, CDR2 FYNNEI. The DNA for the CDR3 is TGTGCCAGCGGCCTATCAAGGGGGGCGGCAGATACGCAGTATTTT. It codes for CASGLSRGAADTQYF.

This clonotype was seen a few times. The chain joins TRBV11-3 to TRBJ2-3; TRBD2 matches at 7 bases. J was trimmed by 0 bases and V by 1 base; bases with no gene match: 10. The germline V gene encodes CDR1 SGHNT and CDR2 YENEEA. The CDR3 contains 18 residues. The CDR3 loop reads CASSLGTGTTGSTDTQYF. CDR3 nucleotide sequence: TGTGCCAGCAGCTTAGGGACCGGGACTACGGGGAGCACAGATACGCAGTATTTT.

This clonotype was counted at least ten times. The gene calls are TRBV6-1 and TRBJ2-7, with D uncertain. CDR1 is MNHNS, CDR2 SASEGT, per germline. This CDR3 comprises 13 residues. Trimming shortened V by 5 bases and J by 3 bases, and 11 bases separated the two germline ends. As DNA, the CDR3 is TGTGCCAGCAGTACAGAACCGAGCTACGAGCAGTACTTC. It specifies CASSTEPSYEQYF.

This chain uses TRBV29-1 with TRBJ2-3; 14 bases are a match to TRBD2. J gave up 2 bases and V 6 bases, and 4 bases lay outside the gene matches. CDR1 is SQVTM and CDR2 is ANQGSEA in the germline V gene. The CDR3 runs to 15 residues. CDR3 loop: CSVGLAGGPTDTQYF. CDR3 nucleotides: TGCAGCGTCGGACTAGCGGGGGGACCCACAGATACGCAGTATTTT.